Below are 27 T cell receptor beta chains sequenced from a single sample in a study of vaccination effects on CD4 cells after COVID-19. Their target antigens are unknown. ViraFEST used viral peptide pools to expand antigen-specific CD4+ T cells before sequencing. CD4+ T cell isolation took place after approximately ten days of culture. Two doses of either BNT162b2 or mRNA-1273 were given to each participant. The protocol was immunoSEQ multiplex PCR, while the TCRdb copy is restricted to in-frame clones and leaves out a portion. This sample carries around 81,000 clones, around 77% of them seen once, and the ten largest clones take around 1%. The material was CD4+ T cells from PBMCs cultured with HCoV-OC43 spike peptides, obtained after COVID-19 vaccination. Subset denoted: HCoV-OC43 spike overlapping peptide pool stimulation. The receptors originated from a human donor who received a COVID-19 vaccine.

The CDR3 DNA reads TGTGCCAGCAGCCAGCAGGCCCTAAACAGGGTGGGTGCTTTCTTT. Protein: CASSQQALNRVGAFF. The chain combines TRBV14 with TRBJ1-1, with TRBD1 as a possible D gene (6 bases). This CDR3 comprises 15 residues. The V end was cut by 3 bases, the J end by 11 bases, with 22 bases between. CDR1 SGHDN and CDR2 FVKESK come from the germline V gene.

This chain connects TRBV19 to TRBJ2-1; TRBD1 matches at 10 bases. The CDR3 is made up of 14 amino acids. CDR1 is LNHDA, CDR2 SQIVND, per germline (reference sequence). The junction had 5 bases not matched to a gene; V was cut back by 5 bases and J by 7 bases. In DNA form, the CDR3 reads TGTGCCAGTAGTGGACAGGGGGAGGCGAATGAGCAGTTCTTC. It encodes CASSGQGEANEQFF.

The CDR3 here is CASKGQGNQPQHF. The CDR3 DNA follows: TGTGCCAGCAAGGGACAGGGGAATCAGCCCCAGCATTTT. The gene calls are TRBV19 and TRBJ1-5, with 10 bases that match TRBD1. This CDR3 spans 13 amino acids. Trimming cost V 9 bases and J 4 bases; bases outside gene matches: 3. Germline V lookup: CDR1 LNHDA, CDR2 SQIVND (reference sequence).

The chain has TRBV19 and TRBJ1-5; 10 nucleotides match TRBD1. Germline V lookup: CDR1 LNHDA, CDR2 SQIVND (reference sequence). V shed 8 bases, J shed 3 bases, and the junction held 10 bases outside the gene matches. This CDR3 has 16 residues. CDR3 sequence: CASQRRDRGPNQPQHF. Written as DNA, the CDR3 is TGTGCCAGTCAAAGGCGGGACAGGGGTCCCAATCAGCCCCAGCATTTT.

This clone was seen a single time. The chain recombines TRBV7-9 with TRBJ2-5; no reliable D call. The V and J ends lost 4 bases and 5 bases respectively, with 14 bases between them. The CDR3 loop spans 14 amino acids. The germline gives CDR1 SEHNR, CDR2 FQNEAQ (reference sequence). CDR3 coding DNA: TGTGCCAGCAGCTGGGGTTTGGGCCAGGAGACCCAGTACTTC. Its translation is CASSWGLGQETQYF.

In its sample, this clone was seen a few times. The chain couples TRBV5-1 to TRBJ2-2, with D uncertain. The V end lost 2 bases, the J end lost 0 bases, and 8 bases lay between the germline ends. CDR3 length: 15 residues. Germline V gene lookup returns CDR1 SGHRS and CDR2 YFSETQ. As DNA, the CDR3 is TGCGCCAGCAGCTTACCGACTTCGAACACCGGGGAGCTGTTTTTT. This gives the protein CASSLPTSNTGELFF.

The gene calls are TRBV11-3 and TRBJ2-3; D tentatively reads TRBD1 or TRBD2 (5 bases each). Germline-derived CDR1 and CDR2 are SGHNT and YENEEA. The CDR3 spans 15 residues. V was cut by 1 base and J by 2 bases, with 10 bases left in between. The CDR3 loop reads CASSLVSGTTDTQYF. The CDR3 nucleotides read TGTGCCAGCAGCTTAGTCTCCGGGACCACAGATACGCAGTATTTT. Supplemented by reference TRBV11-3 and TRBJ2-3, the full variable domain reads EAGVVQSPRYKIIEKKQPVAFWCNPISGHNTLYWYLQNLGQGPELLIRYENEEAVDDSQLPKDRFSAERLKGVDSTLKIQPAELGDSAVYLCASSLVSGTTDTQYFGPGTRLTVL.

The rearrangement links TRBV6-5 to TRBJ1-3; D is unresolved. V lost 5 bases and J lost 0, with 11 bases in between. Germline values: CDR1 MNHEY, CDR2 SVGAGI. The CDR3 consists of 15 residues. The CDR3 is CASSPDILSGNTIYF. For the CDR3, the DNA is TGTGCCAGCAGTCCCGACATCCTCTCTGGAAACACCATATATTTT.

The V gene is TRBV7-9, the J gene TRBJ1-2; 9 positions agree with TRBD1. V dropped 5 bases and J dropped 6; count of bases not matched to a gene: 13. The CDR3 length is 16 residues. Germline V gives CDR1 SEHNR, CDR2 FQNEAQ (reference sequence). CDR3 sequence (DNA): TGTGCCAGCAGCCATACCACCGGGACAGGGAGGGATGGCTACACCTTC. Protein product: CASSHTTGTGRDGYTF.

This chain links TRBV28 with TRBJ1-5, with 12 bases fitting TRBD1. After removal of 6 bases from V and 3 bases from J, the junction contained 6 bases not matched to a gene. CDR3 length equals 16 residues. The germline V gene encodes CDR1 MDHEN and CDR2 SYDVKM. The DNA of the CDR3 is TGTGCCAGCAGGGGGACAGGGGGCTTGAACAATCAGCCCCAGCATTTT. It is translated as CASRGTGGLNNQPQHF.

V gene TRBV7-3 combines with J gene TRBJ2-5; 10 bases fit TRBD1. The germline V gene has CDR1 SGHTA and CDR2 FQGTGA. The ends lost 6 bases at V and 5 bases at J; junction bases unmatched: 6. This CDR3 contains 14 residues. CDR3 region: CASSRQGAGETQYF. The CDR3 DNA sequence: TGTGCCAGCAGTCGACAGGGGGCGGGGGAGACCCAGTACTTC.

This chain joins TRBV10-3 and TRBJ1-5; maybe TRBD1 (5 bases). The V gene's germline CDR1 is ENHRY and CDR2 SYGVKD. V was cut by 4 bases and J by 1 base, with 5 bases left in between. CDR3 length equals 13 residues. For the CDR3, the DNA is TGTGCCATCAGTGGGGACAGCAATCAGCCCCAGCATTTT. Translated: CAISGDSNQPQHF.

The chain couples TRBV6-6 to TRBJ2-7; D is possibly TRBD2 (6 bases). This CDR3 spans 11 amino acids. V dropped 10 bases and J dropped 5 bases, with 12 bases sitting between them. From germline, CDR1 is MNHNY and CDR2 SVGAGI (reference sequence). The CDR3: CATGRGNEQYV. CDR3 DNA sequence: TGTGCCACCGGCCGGGGGAACGAGCAGTACGTC.

This chain connects TRBV3-1 (or the pseudogene TRBV3-2) to TRBJ2-5; a weak D match, TRBD2 (5 bases). V gave up 6 bases and J gave up 9 bases, with 14 bases separating them. Germline V gene lookup returns CDR1 LGHDT and CDR2 YNNKEL (reference sequence). This CDR3 contains 12 residues. CDR3 nucleotide sequence: TGTGCCAGCAGGCAGGTCACCGGGGCCCAGTACTTC. It yields the protein CASRQVTGAQYF.

This clone was counted a few times. The chain uses TRBV7-9 and TRBJ1-1; the D gene is possibly TRBD1 (6 bases). V lost 4 bases and J lost 6, with 12 bases in between. The germline CDR1 and CDR2 sequences are SEHNR and FQNEAQ (reference sequence). The length of the CDR3 is 13 residues. The chain's CDR3 is CASSSQGGAEAFF. Here the CDR3 DNA reads TGTGCCAGCAGCTCACAGGGAGGGGCTGAAGCTTTCTTT.

The chain joins TRBV6-1 to TRBJ1-5, with TRBD1 as a possible D gene (6 bases). The CDR3 is 18 residues long. The germline V and J ends were trimmed by 1 base and 2 bases, with 18 bases remaining between them. Germline values: CDR1 MNHNS, CDR2 SASEGT. As DNA, the CDR3 is TGTGCCAGCAGTGAAGTTTATTTGGGGGGGCAGGGCAATCAGCCCCAGCATTTT. Protein: CASSEVYLGGQGNQPQHF.

The chain carries TRBV5-1 and TRBJ2-5; D is uncertain. Germline assignment: CDR1 SGHRS and CDR2 YFSETQ. V shed 2 bases and J shed 5 bases, with 10 bases lying between them. The CDR3 covers 13 residues. DNA of the CDR3: TGCGCCAGCAGCTTCGGTGGGTTTGAGACCCAGTACTTC. Translation: CASSFGGFETQYF.

V usage is TRBV28 and J usage is TRBJ2-5, with D possibly being TRBD1 or TRBD2 (5 bases each). The CDR3 extends over 16 amino acids. Germline-derived CDR1 and CDR2 are MDHEN and SYDVKM. The V gene lost 8 bases and the J gene lost 6 bases, with 25 bases spanning the gap. The CDR3 reads CASGGYGGRVEKTQYF. CDR3 bases: TGTGCCAGCGGGGGTTATGGCGGGCGGGTAGAAAAGACCCAGTACTTC. Combining the CDR3 with reference TRBV28 and TRBJ2-5 gives the whole variable domain DVKVTQSSRYLVKRTGEKVFLECVQDMDHENMFWYRQDPGLGLRLIYFSYDVKMKEKGDIPEGYSVSREKKERFSLILESASTNQTSMYLCASGGYGGRVEKTQYFGPGTRLLVL.

The sample holds a few counts of this clone. J is TRBJ2-1 and V is TRBV19; the D gene could be TRBD1 or TRBD2 (5 bases each). The CDR3 totals 15 residues. Germline V gene lookup returns CDR1 LNHDA and CDR2 SQIVND (reference sequence). The V gene lost 3 bases and the J gene lost 3 bases, with 12 bases spanning the gap. The CDR3 coding sequence is TGTGCCAGTAGTATGAATTGGGGGAACTACAATGAGCAGTTCTTC. Translated: CASSMNWGNYNEQFF.

This chain connects TRBV30 to TRBJ1-1; maybe TRBD1 (5 bases). CDR1 is GTSNPN and CDR2 is SVGIG in the germline V gene (reference sequence). V lost 4 bases and J 3 bases, leaving 15 bases between the germline ends. CDR3 size: 14 residues. This CDR3 is CAWKRSWGDTEAFF. The CDR3 region has the DNA TGTGCCTGGAAAAGATCTTGGGGGGACACTGAAGCTTTCTTT.

The chain has TRBV7-2 and TRBJ1-4, with 9 bases identical to TRBD1. In germline, CDR1 is SGHTA, CDR2 FQGNSA. V was clipped by 2 bases and J by 6 bases; unmatched bases: 4. The CDR3 totals 15 residues. CDR3 sequence: CASSLQTGGDEKLFF. DNA of the CDR3: TGTGCCAGCAGCTTACAGACAGGGGGAGATGAAAAACTGTTTTTT.

The chain employs TRBV7-9 and TRBJ2-2, with 7 positions matching TRBD1. The germline V gene encodes CDR1 SEHNR and CDR2 FQNEAQ (reference sequence). The CDR3 sequence is 14 residues long. The trim removed 7 bases at V and 6 bases at J, leaving 8 bases unmatched. The CDR3 nucleotides are TGTGCCAGCATCGAGAGGGGGCCTGCCGGGGAGCTGTTTTTT. This gives the protein CASIERGPAGELFF.

The V and J genes are TRBV27 and TRBJ1-2; TRBD1 matches 8 bases. The CDR3 has 13 amino acids. The V segment lost 2 bases and the J segment 4 bases; nucleotides outside the gene matches: 0. Germline CDR1 is MNHEY and CDR2 is SMNVEV (reference sequence). CDR3 residues: CASSLGQGYGYTF. The CDR3 coding sequence is TGTGCCAGCAGTTTAGGACAGGGCTATGGCTACACCTTC.

This CDR3 reads CASSNIPGLLFTDTQYF. The CDR3 DNA is TGTGCCAGCAGCAACATTCCGGGACTACTATTCACAGATACGCAGTATTTT. This chain connects TRBV7-3 to TRBJ2-3, with 7 bases identical to TRBD2. CDR3 length: 17 amino acids. The J segment lost 2 bases and the V segment lost 5 bases, leaving 13 bases of the junction unmatched. Germline CDR1 and CDR2: SGHTA and FQGTGA.

The chain joins TRBV6-5 to TRBJ2-5; D is perhaps TRBD1 (5 bases). Germline CDR1 MNHEY, CDR2 SVGAGI. CDR3 length equals 14 residues. Trimming left V 4 bases short and J 5 bases short, with 14 bases between. CDR3 sequence: CASSSQVSFETQYF. Here the CDR3 DNA reads TGTGCCAGCAGTTCACAGGTTTCTTTCGAGACCCAGTACTTC.

This chain links TRBV27 with TRBJ2-3, with a weak D call TRBD2 (7 bases). Germline loops: CDR1 MNHEY, CDR2 SMNVEV (reference sequence). V dropped 4 bases and J dropped 1 base, with 12 bases sitting between them. CDR3 length: 15 amino acids. As DNA, the CDR3 is TGTGCCAGCAGTTATCGGGGGGCCGGCACAGATACGCAGTATTTT. Protein product: CASSYRGAGTDTQYF.

The chain carries TRBV7-2 and TRBJ2-7; 9 positions match TRBD1. With 4 bases clipped from V and 3 bases from J, the junction kept 1 base outside the gene matches. The CDR3 is 13 residues long. CDR1 SGHTA and CDR2 FQGNSA come from the germline V gene. The CDR3 region is CASSWGQGYEQYV. For the CDR3, the DNA is TGTGCCAGCAGCTGGGGACAGGGCTACGAGCAGTACGTC.